This T cell receptor beta chain originates from a study of blood T cell repertoires in COVID-19. Background on the study: The United States, Italy and Spain provided the acute and convalescent COVID-19 samples. T cells, B-cell-depleted T cells, or PBMCs provided the cDNA or gDNA that served as material.

In the study's own analysis: Amplified reference gene primers provided the basis for estimating nucleated cell counts. Assay: immunoSEQ multiplex PCR; the TCRdb copy retains only in-frame clones and omits some. The V and J calls and clone size are taken from that table; D and trimming were inferred from the DNA. The sample lists about 210,000 clones, roughly four fifths occurring once. The sample was peripheral blood. The source is a woman aged 40 to 55 with acute or convalescent COVID-19.

Here the CDR3 DNA reads TGTGCCAGCTCGCATGACAGGGGGTACTATGGCTACACCTTC. It encodes CASSHDRGYYGYTF. V usage is TRBV18 and J usage is TRBJ1-2; 9 nucleotides match TRBD1. CDR3 length equals 14 residues. Looked up from germline, CDR1 is KGHSH and CDR2 is LQKENI. J was trimmed by 3 bases and V by 6 bases; bases with no gene match: 5.